The source of this T cell receptor beta chain is a study of T cell responses to AZD1222 COVID-19 vaccine (dated by TCRdb to the early 2020s). With regard to the full study: AZD1222 recipients whose second dose came at about 4 weeks and those whose second dose came at about 12 weeks were combined into one group, since spike-specific TCR depth and breadth did not differ between the two schedules. Enrollment into the trials was organized by age into subgroups of 18-55, 56-69 and 70-plus years, and those subgroups contained roughly 150, 30 and 60 TCR-sequenced participants, respectively. TCR sequencing was performed for approximately 240 trial participants, of whom around 200 were given two doses of AZD1222 and around 25 were given two doses of MenACWY control vaccine.

General conclusions and limits of the study: Reportedly, close to half of the unique spike-specific TCRs recognized epitopes lying outside the regions that are mutated in the B.1.351 and B.1.1.7 variants. CD4 TCRs associated with the vaccine covered the entire spike protein, and the dominant responses were in regions 160-218 and 743-854. Conclusions about previously exposed vaccinees are limited, since just 6 or 7 AZD1222 recipients were seropositive for SARS-CoV-2 at baseline. After two AZD1222 doses, both the breadth and the depth of spike-specific TCRs were significantly higher than at day 0 and than in MenACWY recipients. Most participants were white British and females outnumbered males, and the authors suggested that clonal diversity may have been underestimated. In the small 56-69-year group, the increase in depth fell short of significance, most likely because of low power. Because no day 14 peak-response samples were available, repertoires were characterized only after the peak T cell response.

The sample's time point label, decoded: baseline before first vaccination. The vaccinee samples were drawn from two UK trials, COV001 and COV002, one of which was a single-blind randomized controlled phase 2/3 trial testing AZD1222 (ChAdOx1 nCoV-19) in healthy adults. For TCRbeta chain sequencing, PBMC samples from trial participants were taken at day 0 and at day 28 after the second dose. The CDR3 regions of human TCRbeta chains were subjected to immunosequencing. Under the source paper's analysis protocol: Repertoire TCRs were checked for matches against a reference library of SARS-CoV-2-specific TCRs that had been generated using the MIRA antigen-specificity platform. Breadth was defined as the fraction of unique TCRs that were SARS-CoV-2-associated. Depth was defined as the fraction of total T cells that were SARS-CoV-2-associated. Using the MIRA data, every spike-specific TCR was mapped to the spike region that the TCR reacted to and assigned to either a CD4 or a CD8 class. Log10-transformed breadth and depth values were compared by one-way ANOVA with Sidak's multiple comparisons tests. As stored in TCRdb, this immuneACCESS dataset retains in-frame rearrangements with V and J assigned. A fraction of the clones does not appear; measured against another copy, unresolved V genes explain less than half of the discrepancy, and the remainder lacks a known reason. V, J and clone size are those of that table, while D and trimming were read from the DNA. This sample comprises roughly 91,000 clones, approximately 90% of them detected only once. The biggest ten clones account for over 2% of the sample.

Spanning cysteine to phenylalanine, the CDR3 consists of 13 amino acids. Only the CDR3 part of the read is kept: 39 bases, read in frame from the first base. Based on the germline V gene, the CDR1 and CDR2 sequences are MNHEY and SVGAGI. This clone has only one observation. Its cognate antigen has yet to be identified. An end of the junction differs from the germline gene, which may be a read error. The chain employs TRBV6-5 and TRBJ1-5, with no confident D gene call. The input for sequencing was peripheral blood, taken on day 0 of AZD1222 vaccination. This TCR was recovered from an adult in good health. The CDR3 protein: CAVATIPNQPQHF. The DNA is TGCGCCGTCGCAACCATCCCCAATCAGCCCCAGCATTTT.